The clone carrying this T cell receptor (beta chain) was seen more than once but under ten times. Its matching antigen is unknown. This sample was taken from a study of T cells in Graves' hyperthyroidism and ophthalmopathy. Findings and limits, study-wide: Peripheral blood also featured most of the thyroid clonotypes expanded above 0.001.

Amplification of TCR beta CDR3 regions used RNA as the template. The primer set for the first-round RT-PCR of the TCR CDR3 was HTBI. Each CDR3 protein gets one entry after TCRdb re-called the multiplex PCR reads with MiXCR. The data hold around 340,000 distinct CDR3 sequences, with approximately 17% observed a single time. Sample: blood. This clonotype was obtained from a woman in her 30s with Graves' hyperthyroidism that later progressed to Graves' ophthalmopathy.

CDR3 sequence reads: CASSLARGSGASYNEQFF. DNA of the CDR3: TGTGCCAGCAGTCTTGCTAGAGGTAGCGGGGCCTCCTACAATGAGCAGTTCTTC. The chain recombines TRBV28 with TRBJ2-1; 8 bases are shared with TRBD2. CDR1 is MDHEN and CDR2 is SYDVKM in the germline V gene. This CDR3 comprises 18 residues. V was clipped by 5 bases and J by 0 bases; unmatched bases: 12. The complete variable domain, with remaining parts taken from reference TRBV28 and TRBJ2-1, reads DVKVTQSSRYLVKRTGEKVFLECVQDMDHENMFWYRQDPGLGLRLIYFSYDVKMKEKGDIPEGYSVSREKKERFSLILESASTNQTSMYLCASSLARGSGASYNEQFFGPGTRLTVL.